These 16 T cell receptor beta chains share one sample of origin, sequenced in a study of shared clonotypes between healthy human individuals (dated by TCRdb to 2018 to 2020). Library construction relied on the immunoSEQ multiplex PCR assay. TCRdb holds this immuneACCESS table with in-frame rearrangements only. Some clones are missing; in checked studies, unresolved V genes explain under half, and the rest has no known cause. A total of about 2.1 million clones appear in this sample, around 93% of them only once. Of the sample, roughly 1.7% is held by the ten largest clones. CD8 naive samples consisted of CD45RO-negative cells that were positively selected for CCR7, yielding a CD45RA+CCR7+ population without TemRA cells. The specimen was naive CD8+ T cells from PBMCs. The cell subset or site label for this specimen denotes: CD45RA+CCR7+. These receptor sequences come from a man aged 18 to 30 in good health. Some clones in this sample may be carry-over from other donors' samples.

The chain combines TRBV28 with TRBJ2-3; possibly TRBD2 for D (6 bases). The V end was cut by 2 bases, the J end by 2 bases, with 14 bases between. CDR1 and CDR2 (germline): MDHEN, SYDVKM. The CDR3 spans 16 residues. As DNA, the CDR3 is TGTGCCAGCAGTTTAACTGGGGGGAGGTTCACAGATACGCAGTATTTT. It encodes CASSLTGGRFTDTQYF. The whole variable domain, remainder taken from reference TRBV28 and TRBJ2-3, is DVKVTQSSRYLVKRTGEKVFLECVQDMDHENMFWYRQDPGLGLRLIYFSYDVKMKEKGDIPEGYSVSREKKERFSLILESASTNQTSMYLCASSLTGGRFTDTQYFGPGTRLTVL.

V and J are TRBV30 and TRBJ1-6, with D possibly TRBD1 on 6 matching bases. Between the trimmed V and J ends, which lost 2 bases and 5 bases, there was a span of 10 bases. CDR1 and CDR2 (germline): GTSNPN, SVGIG (reference sequence). The CDR3 is 14 amino acids. The CDR3 loop is CAWSLWGHNSPLHF. The CDR3 nucleotides read TGTGCCTGGAGTTTGTGGGGGCATAATTCACCCCTCCACTTT.

The genes are TRBV4-1 and TRBJ2-1; 9 bases fit TRBD1. This CDR3 region has 16 residues. V shed 4 bases and J 5 bases; nucleotides not matched to a gene: 9. CDR1 is MGHRA and CDR2 is YSYEKL in the germline V gene. CDR3 in amino acids: CASSPQPGQGNNEQFF. In DNA, the CDR3 is TGCGCCAGCAGCCCCCAACCGGGACAGGGAAACAATGAGCAGTTCTTC.

The chain couples TRBV27 to TRBJ2-2; 7 bases map to TRBD1. Germline CDR1 reads MNHEY; CDR2 reads SMNVEV (reference sequence). The CDR3 length is 13 residues. V shed 9 bases and J 4 bases; nucleotides not matched to a gene: 5. This CDR3 is CASSGTATGELFF. CDR3 in DNA: TGTGCCAGTTCCGGGACAGCCACCGGGGAGCTGTTTTTT.

The V and J genes are TRBV12-2 and TRBJ1-1; the table's D call TRBD1 went unverified against the DNA. TRBV12-2 is a recognized pseudogene. The CDR3 has 17 amino acids. CDR3 nucleotides: TGTGCAAGTCGCCCTCGGGACAGGGGGCATGTGAACACTGAAGCTTTCTTT. It yields the protein CASRPRDRGHVNTEAFF.

V usage is TRBV30 and J usage is TRBJ2-2; unclear D gene. This CDR3 is 16 amino acids long. V dropped 0 bases and J dropped 1 base, with 12 bases sitting between them. Per the germline V gene, CDR1 is GTSNPN and CDR2 is SVGIG (reference sequence). The CDR3 here is CAWSVPFIRNTGELFF. DNA of the CDR3: TGTGCCTGGAGTGTACCTTTTATCAGGAACACCGGGGAGCTGTTTTTT.

The genes are TRBV2 and TRBJ2-7, with 10 positions matching TRBD1. V shed 6 bases and J 4 bases; nucleotides not matched to a gene: 12. Germline V gene sequence: CDR1 SNHLY, CDR2 FYNNEI. The CDR3 length is 16 residues. CDR3 sequence (DNA): TGTGCCAGCAGAGGAGGGACAGGGGTTTTCCTGTACGAGCAGTACTTC. Protein: CASRGGTGVFLYEQYF.

The chain employs TRBV28 and TRBJ1-4, with 7 bases lining up with TRBD1. With V trimmed by 6 bases and J by 8 bases, 9 bases remained unmatched. This CDR3 is built from 14 residues. Germline V gives CDR1 MDHEN, CDR2 SYDVKM. CDR3 DNA: TGTGCCAGCAGCACGGCAGGGGGAGGGGAAAAACTGTTTTTT. It yields the protein CASSTAGGGEKLFF.

This chain links TRBV5-4 with TRBJ1-1, with D perhaps TRBD1 (5 bases). CDR3 length: 15 residues. V dropped 5 bases and J dropped 1 base, with 15 bases sitting between them. Germline lookup yields CDR1 SGHNT and CDR2 YYREEE (reference sequence). The CDR3 DNA is TGTGCCAGCAGACTTCCCGGGACGGAGAACACTGAAGCTTTCTTT. As protein: CASRLPGTENTEAFF.

Notes on this clone: The sample contains more than one DNA sequence encoding this CDR3. The V gene is TRBV29-1, the J gene TRBJ2-3, with 7 bases lining up with TRBD2. Germline loops: CDR1 SQVTM, CDR2 ANQGSEA. V lost 6 bases to trimming and J lost 2 bases; unmatched junction nucleotides: 5. The CDR3 is 13 amino acids. The DNA for the CDR3 is TGCAGCGTAGCGGGAACTGACACAGATACGCAGTATTTT. Protein: CSVAGTDTDTQYF.

The rearrangement links TRBV19 to TRBJ1-5; possible D gene TRBD1, 6 bases. Per the germline V gene, CDR1 is LNHDA and CDR2 is SQIVND (reference sequence). Between the trimmed V and J ends, which lost 4 bases and 5 bases, there was a span of 15 bases. CDR3 size: 15 residues. In nucleotides, the CDR3 is TGTGCCAGTAGTAGGGGACACGGAGAGGATCAGCCCCAGCATTTT. Encoded protein: CASSRGHGEDQPQHF.

In regard to this clone: Other DNA sequences of this sample code for an identical CDR3. The J gene is TRBJ2-7, the V gene TRBV5-1, with D possibly matching TRBD2 (5 bases). V lost 7 bases, J lost 4 bases, and 9 bases lay in between. Per germline, CDR1 SGHRS and CDR2 YFSETQ. The CDR3 sequence is 11 residues long. The chain's CDR3 is CASRLSYEQYF. For the CDR3, the DNA is TGCGCCAGCCGACTATCTTACGAGCAGTACTTC.

CDR3 coding DNA: TGTGCCAGCAGCTTGGGAGACGGGAGGCCCTACAATGAGCAGTTCTTC. As protein: CASSLGDGRPYNEQFF. The chain carries TRBV5-4 and TRBJ2-1; TRBD2 agrees at 7 bases. CDR3 length: 16 residues. CDR1 is SGHNT, CDR2 YYREEE, per germline (reference sequence). Losses at the gene ends were 0 bases for V and 2 bases for J; bases not matched to a gene: 5.

The V call is TRBV9, the J call TRBJ2-7; D is unresolved. CDR3 length: 14 amino acids. The germline gives CDR1 SGDLS, CDR2 YYNGEE. The germline V and J ends were trimmed by 0 bases and 2 bases, with 9 bases remaining between them. CDR3 region: CASSVGSSTYEQYF. The CDR3 DNA reads as TGTGCCAGCAGCGTAGGTTCCAGCACCTACGAGCAGTACTTC.

The V gene is TRBV7-9, the J gene TRBJ2-1, with D tentatively TRBD1 (6 bases). Looked up from germline, CDR1 is SEHNR and CDR2 is FQNEAQ (reference sequence). This CDR3 is 14 amino acids long. V was trimmed by 3 bases and J by 2 bases, leaving 8 bases between them. CDR3 residues: CASSLDSTYNEQFF. CDR3 DNA: TGTGCCAGCAGCTTGGACAGTACCTACAATGAGCAGTTCTTC.

The rearrangement joins TRBV7-2 to TRBJ2-7; TRBD2 aligns across 12 bases. Germline values: CDR1 SGHTA, CDR2 FQGNSA. V lost 5 bases and J lost 3; bases outside the gene matches: 2. The CDR3 extends over 14 amino acids. CDR3 bases: TGTGCCAGCAGCGCGACTAGCGGGGGCTACGAGCAGTACTTC. This codes for CASSATSGGYEQYF.